Presented here are 22 T cell receptor beta chains from one specimen sequenced in a study of blood T cell repertoires in COVID-19. Sequenced by immunoSEQ multiplex PCR; TCRdb stores in-frame clones only, minus some. In the table there are about 300,000 clones, around 84% of which are singletons. Specimen: PBMCs or T cells enriched from blood (not recorded which). These TCRs come from a woman in her late teens or twenties who had recovered from COVID-19.

This clone came up a few times. The chain employs TRBV27 and TRBJ2-2; the match to TRBD1 covers 7 bases. The junction had 6 bases not matched to a gene; V was cut back by 1 base and J by 4 bases. The CDR3 loop spans 16 amino acids. Germline V gene lookup returns CDR1 MNHEY and CDR2 SMNVEV (reference sequence). The CDR3 nucleotides read TGTGCCAGCAGTTTATTGGGCAGGGGGAGCACCGGGGAGCTGTTTTTT. Translated, it gives CASSLLGRGSTGELFF.

With respect to this clone: The junction departs from germline at one end; a sequencing error may be responsible. The V and J genes are TRBV5-6 and TRBJ2-7; D is possibly TRBD2 (5 bases). There are 15 residues in the CDR3. Per germline, CDR1 SGHDT and CDR2 YYEEEE. The CDR3 region is CASSLRYGRLRAAPF. DNA for the CDR3: TGTGCCAGCAGCTTGAGATACGGCAGACTACGAGCAGCTCCCTTC.

The chain uses TRBV6-5 and TRBJ2-3; maybe TRBD2 (5 bases). Trimming took 6 bases from V and 4 from J, leaving 14 bases between them. The CDR3 spans 14 residues. The germline V gene encodes CDR1 MNHEY and CDR2 SVGAGI. CDR3 amino acids: CASRSAAGADTQYF. CDR3 nucleotide sequence: TGTGCCAGCAGGTCGGCGGCGGGCGCAGATACGCAGTATTTT.

The rearrangement links TRBV18 to TRBJ2-2; 7 nucleotides line up with TRBD1. The CDR3 runs to 16 residues. With V trimmed by 0 bases and J by 6 bases, 7 bases remained unmatched. CDR1 and CDR2 (germline): KGHSH, LQKENI. The chain's CDR3 is CASSPPETGIAGELFF. DNA of the CDR3: TGTGCCAGCTCACCACCGGAGACAGGGATAGCCGGGGAGCTGTTTTTT. Looking up the rest from reference TRBV18 and TRBJ2-2 gives the full variable domain: NAGVMQNPRHLVRRRGQEARLRCSPMKGHSHVYWYRQLPEEGLKFMVYLQKENIIDESGMPKERFSAEFPKEGPSILRIQQVVRGDSAAYFCASSPPETGIAGELFFGEGSRLTVL.

The chain has TRBV9 and TRBJ2-7; TRBD2 aligns across 11 bases. Germline V gene sequence: CDR1 SGDLS, CDR2 YYNGEE. The CDR3 covers 15 residues. Trimming at V came to 4 bases and at J to 1 base, leaving 4 bases not matched to a gene. CDR3: CASSPSGGQSYEQYF. In nucleotides, the CDR3 is TGTGCCAGCAGCCCTAGCGGGGGGCAGTCCTACGAGCAGTACTTC.

This chain uses TRBV2 with TRBJ2-7, with 8 positions matching TRBD2. J gave up 7 bases and V 8 bases, and 13 bases lay outside the gene matches. Germline CDR1 reads SNHLY; CDR2 reads FYNNEI. The CDR3 contains 14 residues. The CDR3 DNA sequence: TGTGCCAGCTTAAGGGCTAGCGGGTTTAAGGAGCAGTACTTC. Amino acids: CASLRASGFKEQYF.

The rearrangement links TRBV19 to TRBJ1-2; D gene unclear. Germline CDR1 is LNHDA and CDR2 is SQIVND (reference sequence). V lost 3 bases and J lost 2, with 13 bases in between. This CDR3 is built from 15 residues. CDR3 protein: CASSMFARENYGYTF. DNA of the CDR3: TGTGCCAGTAGTATGTTTGCTCGGGAGAACTATGGCTACACCTTC.

The V gene is TRBV28, the J gene TRBJ1-4, with TRBD1 as a possible D gene (5 bases). Trimming took 4 bases from V and 5 from J, leaving 14 bases between them. Germline V CDR1 and CDR2: MDHEN, SYDVKM. The CDR3 is 15 residues long. CDR3 DNA: TGTGCCAGCAGTTCGGGGACTCCCTCAAATGAAAAACTGTTTTTT. Amino acids: CASSSGTPSNEKLFF.

The chain uses TRBV5-1 and TRBJ2-7; D possibly corresponds to TRBD1 (6 bases). CDR1 and CDR2 (germline): SGHRS, YFSETQ. The CDR3 totals 13 residues. Trimming pared 1 base from V and 2 bases from J, leaving 7 bases between. CDR3 sequence (DNA): TGCGCCAGCAGCTTGACAGGGACCTACGAGCAGTACTTC. It encodes CASSLTGTYEQYF.

V usage is TRBV18 and J usage is TRBJ2-1, with TRBD2 identical over 9 bases. This CDR3 is 17 amino acids long. Germline V gene sequence: CDR1 KGHSH, CDR2 LQKENI. J lost 0 bases, V lost 1 base, and 4 bases had no gene match. CDR3 nucleotide sequence: TGTGCCAGCTCACCACTCCTAGCGGGGAGCTCCTACAATGAGCAGTTCTTC. Translating it yields CASSPLLAGSSYNEQFF.

In its sample, this clone was seen once. The chain is built from TRBV18 and TRBJ1-2; possibly TRBD1 for D (5 bases). CDR1 and CDR2 (germline): KGHSH, LQKENI. Trimming cost V 0 bases and J 0 bases, with 8 bases left between them. This CDR3 is built from 15 residues. CDR3 sequence: CASSPPIRANYGYTF. The CDR3, as DNA: TGTGCCAGCTCACCACCGATCAGGGCTAACTATGGCTACACCTTC.

The chain couples TRBV12-3 or TRBV12-4 to TRBJ2-5; D might be TRBD2 (6 bases). V lost 8 bases, J lost 8 bases, and 12 bases lay in between. CDR3 length: 11 residues. The CDR3 DNA sequence: TGTGCCAGCGGCAGGGAGGACACCCAGTACTTC. The encoded protein is CASGREDTQYF.

The V gene is TRBV7-6, the J gene TRBJ1-1; possible D gene TRBD1, 6 bases. The CDR3 is made up of 15 amino acids. Germline values: CDR1 SGHVS, CDR2 FNYEAQ. The V end lost 5 bases, the J end lost 2 bases, and 15 bases lay between the germline ends. In nucleotides, the CDR3 is TGTGCCAGCAGCGCGGGGGGGGGCTTTAACACTGAAGCTTTCTTT. Protein product: CASSAGGGFNTEAFF. Variable domain in full (rest from reference TRBV7-6 and TRBJ1-1): GAGVSQSPRYKVTKRGQDVALRCDPISGHVSLYWYRQALGQGPEFLTYFNYEAQQDKSGLPNDRFSAERPEGSISTLTIQRTEQRDSAMYRCASSAGGGFNTEAFFGQGTRLTVV.

The chain employs TRBV4-1 and TRBJ1-4; D may be TRBD1 (6 bases). Germline CDR1 MGHRA, CDR2 YSYEKL. Trimming cost V 6 bases and J 7 bases, with 15 bases left between them. The CDR3 has 14 residues. CDR3 coding DNA: TGCGCCAGCAGTCGGGACATCTGGGCTGAAAAACTGTTTTTT. Translation: CASSRDIWAEKLFF.

The V call is TRBV10-2, the J call TRBJ2-7, with D perhaps matching TRBD2 (6 bases). V dropped 2 bases and J dropped 2 bases, with 16 bases sitting between them. The CDR3 loop spans 16 amino acids. Germline lookup yields CDR1 WSHSY and CDR2 SAAADI. The CDR3 region has the DNA TGCGCCAGCAGTGAGCGCGGGACGGCTAACCCCTACGAGCAGTACTTC. Translation gives CASSERGTANPYEQYF.

The CDR3, as DNA: TGTGCCAGCAGCTCCCGGACAGGGAGCTTGCACACCTTC. Its translation: CASSSRTGSLHTF. The chain carries TRBV5-6 and TRBJ1-2; 8 bases line up with TRBD1. J was trimmed by 12 bases and V by 3 bases; bases with no gene match: 10. CDR1 and CDR2 from the germline V gene are SGHDT and YYEEEE. There are 13 residues in the CDR3.

The chain links TRBV6-5 to TRBJ2-5; possible D gene TRBD2, 6 bases. This CDR3 is built from 14 residues. Germline-derived CDR1 and CDR2 are MNHEY and SVGAGI. Trimming took off 6 bases at V and 5 bases at J, with 16 bases between the two ends. The CDR3 reads CASSLTSRGETQYF. The CDR3 DNA reads TGTGCCAGCAGCCTGACTAGTAGGGGCGAGACCCAGTACTTC.

The table lists this clone with a count of one. V is TRBV5-6 and J is TRBJ1-6, with 7 bases lining up with TRBD1. V dropped 1 base and J dropped 10; count of bases not matched to a gene: 11. From germline, CDR1 is SGHDT and CDR2 YYEEEE. The CDR3 extends over 16 amino acids. CDR3 residues: CASSLLLGGGGSPLHF. The CDR3 region has the DNA TGTGCCAGCAGCTTGTTGCTAGGGGGCGGCGGGTCACCCCTCCACTTT.

This rearrangement joins TRBV4-1 to TRBJ1-2, with a weak D call TRBD1 (6 bases). The CDR3 length is 13 residues. The germline V gene encodes CDR1 MGHRA and CDR2 YSYEKL. Trimming took off 6 bases at V and 2 bases at J, with 10 bases between the two ends. This CDR3 is CASRQTGNYGYTF. Written as DNA, the CDR3 is TGCGCCAGCAGGCAAACAGGGAACTATGGCTACACCTTC.

J is TRBJ1-2 and V is TRBV5-1, with 11 bases lining up with TRBD1. This CDR3 region has 17 residues. Germline V gene lookup returns CDR1 SGHRS and CDR2 YFSETQ. V lost 0 bases to trimming and J lost 3 bases; unmatched junction nucleotides: 7. The CDR3 sequence is CASSLAYRGQGDYGYTF. The CDR3 nucleotides are TGCGCCAGCAGCTTGGCCTATCGGGGACAGGGGGACTATGGCTACACCTTC.

This clone was seen a handful of times. CDR3 nucleotides: TGTGCCAGCAGCCGGGGGCGTTTAAATTCACCCCTCCACTTT. Protein: CASSRGRLNSPLHF. This chain joins TRBV14 and TRBJ1-6, with a weak D call TRBD1 (6 bases). Trimming took 4 bases from V and 7 from J, leaving 11 bases between them. Germline V lookup: CDR1 SGHDN, CDR2 FVKESK. This CDR3 spans 14 amino acids. The full variable domain, completed using reference TRBV14 and TRBJ1-6, is EAGVTQFPSHSVIEKGQTVTLRCDPISGHDNLYWYRRVMGKEIKFLLHFVKESKQDESGMPNNRFLAERTGGTYSTLKVQPAELEDSGVYFCASSRGRLNSPLHFGNGTRLTVT.

The chain has TRBV5-1 and TRBJ2-2, with D unclear. V dropped 5 bases and J dropped 3 bases, with 8 bases sitting between them. Germline assignment: CDR1 SGHRS and CDR2 YFSETQ. The CDR3 sequence is 13 residues long. CDR3 nucleotides: TGCGCCAGCAGTGACACAGACACCGGGGAGCTGTTTTTT. This translates into CASSDTDTGELFF.